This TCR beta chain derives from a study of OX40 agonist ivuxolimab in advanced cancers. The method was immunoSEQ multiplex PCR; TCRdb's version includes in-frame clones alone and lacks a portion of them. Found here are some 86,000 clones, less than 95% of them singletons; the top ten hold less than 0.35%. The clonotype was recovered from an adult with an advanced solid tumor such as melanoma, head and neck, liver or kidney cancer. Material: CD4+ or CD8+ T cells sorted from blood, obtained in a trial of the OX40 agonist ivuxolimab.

CDR3: CASSPERPGDEQFF. The CDR3 DNA follows: TGTGCCAGCAGCCCAGAGCGACCCGGTGATGAGCAGTTCTTC. This chain joins TRBV11-3 and TRBJ2-1; D unclear. This CDR3 contains 14 residues. V lost 5 bases and J lost 8, with 16 bases in between. Per the germline V gene, CDR1 is SGHNT and CDR2 is YENEEA.